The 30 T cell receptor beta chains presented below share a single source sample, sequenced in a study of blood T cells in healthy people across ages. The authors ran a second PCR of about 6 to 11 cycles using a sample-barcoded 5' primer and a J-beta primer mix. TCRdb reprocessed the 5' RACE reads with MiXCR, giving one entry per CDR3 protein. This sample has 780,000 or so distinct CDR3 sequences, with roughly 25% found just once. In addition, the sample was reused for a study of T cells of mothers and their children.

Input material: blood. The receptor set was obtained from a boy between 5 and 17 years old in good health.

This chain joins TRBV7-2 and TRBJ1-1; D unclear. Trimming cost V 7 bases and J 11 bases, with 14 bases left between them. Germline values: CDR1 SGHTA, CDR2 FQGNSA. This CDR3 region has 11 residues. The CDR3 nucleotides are TGTGCCAGCACCTCGCCGTTGAGGGCTTTCTTT. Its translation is CASTSPLRAFF. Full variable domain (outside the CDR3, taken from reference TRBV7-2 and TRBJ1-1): GAGVSQSPSNKVTEKGKDVELRCDPISGHTALYWYRQSLGQGLEFLIYFQGNSAPDKSGLPSDRFSAERTGGSVSTLTIQRTQQEDSAVYLCASTSPLRAFFGQGTRLTVV.

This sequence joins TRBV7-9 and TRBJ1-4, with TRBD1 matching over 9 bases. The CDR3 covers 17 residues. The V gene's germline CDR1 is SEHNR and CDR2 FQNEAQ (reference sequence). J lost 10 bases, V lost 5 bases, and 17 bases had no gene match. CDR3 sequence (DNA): TGTGCCAGCAGCCTATGGACAGGGGTAAACTCGGAAGGAAAACTGTTTTTT. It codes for CASSLWTGVNSEGKLFF.

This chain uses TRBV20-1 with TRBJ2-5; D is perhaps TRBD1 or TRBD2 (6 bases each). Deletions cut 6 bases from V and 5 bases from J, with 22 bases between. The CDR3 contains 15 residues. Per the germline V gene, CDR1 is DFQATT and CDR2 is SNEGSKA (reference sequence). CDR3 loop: CSAPQGERGGETQYF. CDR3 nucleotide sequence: TGCAGTGCCCCACAGGGCGAGAGAGGGGGGGAGACCCAGTACTTC.

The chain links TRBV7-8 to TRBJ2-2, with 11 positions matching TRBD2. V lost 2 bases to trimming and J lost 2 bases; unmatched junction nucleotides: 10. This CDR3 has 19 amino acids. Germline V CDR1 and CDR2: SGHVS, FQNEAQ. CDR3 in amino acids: CASSLMYSGRAINTGELFF. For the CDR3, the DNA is TGTGCCAGCAGCTTAATGTATAGCGGGAGGGCCATTAACACCGGGGAGCTGTTTTTT.

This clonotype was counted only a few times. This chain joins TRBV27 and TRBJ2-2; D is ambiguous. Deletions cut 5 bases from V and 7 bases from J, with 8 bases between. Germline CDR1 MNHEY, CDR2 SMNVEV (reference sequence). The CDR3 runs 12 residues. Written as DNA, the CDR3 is TGTGCCAGCAGTCCGTATAACGGGGAGCTGTTTTTT. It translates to CASSPYNGELFF.

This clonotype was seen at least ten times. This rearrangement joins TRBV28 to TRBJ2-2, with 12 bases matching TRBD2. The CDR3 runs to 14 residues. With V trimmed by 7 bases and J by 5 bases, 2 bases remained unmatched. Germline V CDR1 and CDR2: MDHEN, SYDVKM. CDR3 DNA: TGTGCCAGCATGACTAGCGGGGGAACCGGGGAGCTGTTTTTT. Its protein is CASMTSGGTGELFF.

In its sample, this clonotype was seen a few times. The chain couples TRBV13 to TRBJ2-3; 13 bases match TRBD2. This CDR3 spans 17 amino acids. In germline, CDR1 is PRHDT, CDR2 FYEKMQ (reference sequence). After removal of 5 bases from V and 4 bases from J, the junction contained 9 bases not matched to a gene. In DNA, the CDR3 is TGTGCCAGCAGCGATACGGGGACTAGCGGGGTGGCAGATACGCAGTATTTT. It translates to CASSDTGTSGVADTQYF.

CDR3: CASSLNRGKNIQYF. As DNA, the CDR3 is TGTGCCAGCAGTTTAAACCGGGGCAAAAACATTCAGTACTTC. The V and J genes are TRBV12-3 or TRBV12-4 and TRBJ2-4; possible D gene TRBD2, 5 bases. The CDR3 runs 14 residues. Trimming took off 2 bases at V and 3 bases at J, with 8 bases between the two ends.

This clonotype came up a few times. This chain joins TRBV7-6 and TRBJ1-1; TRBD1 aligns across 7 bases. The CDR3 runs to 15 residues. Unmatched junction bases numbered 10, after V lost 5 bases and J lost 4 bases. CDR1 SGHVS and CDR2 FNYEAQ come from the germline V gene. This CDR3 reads CASSARQGGGTEAFF. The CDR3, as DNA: TGTGCCAGCAGCGCTAGACAGGGCGGGGGCACTGAAGCTTTCTTT.

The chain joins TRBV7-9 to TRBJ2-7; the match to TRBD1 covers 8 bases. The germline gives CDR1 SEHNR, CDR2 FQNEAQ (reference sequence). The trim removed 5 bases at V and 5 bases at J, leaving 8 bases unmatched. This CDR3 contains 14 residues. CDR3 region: CASSPTGVPHEQYF. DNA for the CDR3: TGTGCCAGCAGCCCGACAGGGGTTCCCCACGAGCAGTACTTC. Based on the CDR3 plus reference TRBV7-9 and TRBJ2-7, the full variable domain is DTGVSQNPRHKITKRGQNVTFRCDPISEHNRLYWYRQTLGQGPEFLTYFQNEAQLEKSRLLSDRFSAERPKGSFSTLEIQRTEQGDSAMYLCASSPTGVPHEQYFGPGTRLTVT.

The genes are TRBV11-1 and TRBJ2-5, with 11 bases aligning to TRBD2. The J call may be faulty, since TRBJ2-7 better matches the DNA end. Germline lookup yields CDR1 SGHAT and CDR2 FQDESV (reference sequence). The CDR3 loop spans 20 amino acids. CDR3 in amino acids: CASSPGALVTSGTSSYEQYF. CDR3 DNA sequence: TGTGCCAGCAGCCCGGGGGCGCTTGTGACTAGCGGGACCAGCTCCTACGAGCAGTACTTC.

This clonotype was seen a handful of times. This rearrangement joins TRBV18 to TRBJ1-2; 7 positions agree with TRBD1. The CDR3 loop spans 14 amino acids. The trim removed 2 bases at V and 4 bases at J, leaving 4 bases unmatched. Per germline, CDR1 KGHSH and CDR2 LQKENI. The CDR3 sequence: CASSPGQETYGYTF. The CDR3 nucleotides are TGTGCCAGCTCACCAGGACAGGAGACCTATGGCTACACCTTC.

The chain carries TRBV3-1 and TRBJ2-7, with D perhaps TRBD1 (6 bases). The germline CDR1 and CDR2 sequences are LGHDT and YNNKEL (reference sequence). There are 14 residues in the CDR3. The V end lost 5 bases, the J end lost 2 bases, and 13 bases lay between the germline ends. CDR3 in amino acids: CASSARTETYEQYF. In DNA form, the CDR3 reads TGTGCCAGCAGCGCGAGGACAGAGACCTACGAGCAGTACTTC.

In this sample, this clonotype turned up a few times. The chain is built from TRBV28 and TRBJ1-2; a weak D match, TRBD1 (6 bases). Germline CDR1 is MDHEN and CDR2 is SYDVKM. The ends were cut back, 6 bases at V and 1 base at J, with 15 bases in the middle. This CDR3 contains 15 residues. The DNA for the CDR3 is TGTGCCAGCAGGCTTTGGACAGACCTTAACTATGGCTACACCTTC. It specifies CASRLWTDLNYGYTF.

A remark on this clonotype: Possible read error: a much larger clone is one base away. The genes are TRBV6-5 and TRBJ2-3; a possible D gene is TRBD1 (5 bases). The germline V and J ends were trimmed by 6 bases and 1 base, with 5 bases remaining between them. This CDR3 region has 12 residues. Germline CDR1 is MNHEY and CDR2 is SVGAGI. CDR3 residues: CASRQGTDTQYF. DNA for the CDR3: TGTGCCAGCAGACAGGGCACAGATACGCAGTATTTT.

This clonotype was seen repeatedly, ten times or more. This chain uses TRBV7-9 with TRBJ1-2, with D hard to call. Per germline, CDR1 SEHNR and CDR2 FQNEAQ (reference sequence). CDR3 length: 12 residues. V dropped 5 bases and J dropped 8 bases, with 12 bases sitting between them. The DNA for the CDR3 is TGTGCCAGCAGCCCAAATCTGGGCGGCTACACCTTC. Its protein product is CASSPNLGGYTF.

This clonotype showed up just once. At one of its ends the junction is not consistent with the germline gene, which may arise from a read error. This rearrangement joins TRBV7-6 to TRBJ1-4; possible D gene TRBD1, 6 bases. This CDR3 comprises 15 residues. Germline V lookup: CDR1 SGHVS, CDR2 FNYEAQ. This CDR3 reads CASSLAPGENEKLLF. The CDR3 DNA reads TGTGCCAGCAGCTTGGCCCCAGGGGAGAATGAAAAACTGTTGTTT.

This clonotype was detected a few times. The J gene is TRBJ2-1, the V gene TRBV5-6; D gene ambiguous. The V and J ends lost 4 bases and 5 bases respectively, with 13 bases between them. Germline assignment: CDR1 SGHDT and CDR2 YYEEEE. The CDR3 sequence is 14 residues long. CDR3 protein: CASSREDVNNEQFF. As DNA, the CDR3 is TGTGCCAGCAGCCGTGAGGACGTTAACAATGAGCAGTTCTTC.

CDR3 coding DNA: TGTGCCATCAGTGAGCCACCGGGGGAGCAGTACTTC. It is translated as CAISEPPGEQYF. The chain uses TRBV10-3 and TRBJ2-5; a weak D match, TRBD2 (6 bases). Germline V CDR1 and CDR2: ENHRY, SYGVKD. V shed 2 bases and J shed 11 bases, with 12 bases lying between them. The CDR3 is made up of 12 amino acids.

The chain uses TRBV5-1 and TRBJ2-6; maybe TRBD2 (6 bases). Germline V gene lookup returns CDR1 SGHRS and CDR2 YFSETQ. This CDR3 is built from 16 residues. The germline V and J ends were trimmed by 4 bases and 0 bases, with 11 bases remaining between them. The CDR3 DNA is TGCGCCAGCAGCGGACTAACGAGCTCTGGGGCCAACGTCCTGACTTTC. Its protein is CASSGLTSSGANVLTF. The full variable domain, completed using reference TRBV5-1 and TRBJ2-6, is KAGVTQTPRYLIKTRGQQVTLSCSPISGHRSVSWYQQTPGQGLQFLFEYFSETQRNKGNFPGRFSGRQFSNSRSEMNVSTLELGDSALYLCASSGLTSSGANVLTFGAGSRLTVL.

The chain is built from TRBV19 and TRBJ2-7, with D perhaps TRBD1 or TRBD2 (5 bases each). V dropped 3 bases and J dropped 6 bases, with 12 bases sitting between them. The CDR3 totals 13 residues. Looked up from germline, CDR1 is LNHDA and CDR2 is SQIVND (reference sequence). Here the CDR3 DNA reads TGTGCCAGTAGTATTGTAGCGAGGGGCGAGCAGTACTTC. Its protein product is CASSIVARGEQYF.

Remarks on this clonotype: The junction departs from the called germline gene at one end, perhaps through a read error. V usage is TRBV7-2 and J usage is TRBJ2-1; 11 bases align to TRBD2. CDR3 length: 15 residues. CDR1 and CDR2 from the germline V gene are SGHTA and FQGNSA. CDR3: CASRIAGGIYNEQFF. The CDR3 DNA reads TGCGCCAGCCGAATAGCGGGAGGGATATACAATGAGCAGTTCTTC. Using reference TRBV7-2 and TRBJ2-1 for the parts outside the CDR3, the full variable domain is GAGVSQSPSNKVTEKGKDVELRCDPISGHTALYWYRQSLGQGLEFLIYFQGNSAPDKSGLPSDRFSAERTGGSVSTLTIQRTQQEDSAVYLCASRIAGGIYNEQFFGPGTRLTVL.

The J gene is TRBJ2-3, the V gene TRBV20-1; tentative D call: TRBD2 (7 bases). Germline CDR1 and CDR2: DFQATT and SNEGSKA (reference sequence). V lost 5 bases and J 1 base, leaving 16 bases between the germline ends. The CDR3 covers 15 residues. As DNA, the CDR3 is TGCAGTGCTGGCGGGGGCTATGGACGCACAGATACGCAGTATTTT. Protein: CSAGGGYGRTDTQYF.

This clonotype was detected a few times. The DNA of the CDR3 is TGTGCCACCAGCAGCGGGTTCCGGGCCCTTAATGAAAAACTGTTTTTT. Its protein is CATSSGFRALNEKLFF. The V gene is TRBV15, the J gene TRBJ1-4; no clear D. The CDR3 consists of 16 residues. Deletions cut 3 bases from V and 4 bases from J, with 15 bases between. From germline, CDR1 is LNHNV and CDR2 YYDKDF (reference sequence).

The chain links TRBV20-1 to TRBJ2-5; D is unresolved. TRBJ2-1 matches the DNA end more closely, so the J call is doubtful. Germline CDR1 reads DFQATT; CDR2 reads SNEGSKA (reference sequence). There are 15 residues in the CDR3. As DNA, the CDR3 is TGCAGTGCTCATGTCCCAGCCAGAAAAAACAATGAGCAGTTCTTC. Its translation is CSAHVPARKNNEQFF.

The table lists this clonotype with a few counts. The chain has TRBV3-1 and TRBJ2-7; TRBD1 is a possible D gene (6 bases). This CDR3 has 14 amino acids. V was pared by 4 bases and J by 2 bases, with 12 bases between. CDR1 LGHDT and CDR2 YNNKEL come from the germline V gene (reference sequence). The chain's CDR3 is CASSRTGFPYEQYF. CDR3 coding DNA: TGTGCCAGCAGCCGTACAGGGTTCCCCTACGAGCAGTACTTC.

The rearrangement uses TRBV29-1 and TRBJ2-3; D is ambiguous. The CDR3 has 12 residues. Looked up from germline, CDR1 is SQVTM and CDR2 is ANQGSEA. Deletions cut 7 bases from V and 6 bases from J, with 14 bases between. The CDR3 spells CSAQAGRDTQYF. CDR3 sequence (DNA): TGCAGCGCCCAGGCTGGACGGGATACGCAGTATTTT.

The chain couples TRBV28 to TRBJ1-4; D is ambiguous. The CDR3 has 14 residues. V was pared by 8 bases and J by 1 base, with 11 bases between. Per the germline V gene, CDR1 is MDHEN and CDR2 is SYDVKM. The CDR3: CASSVSLTNEKLFF. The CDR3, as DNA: TGTGCCAGCTCTGTATCCCTAACTAATGAAAAACTGTTTTTT.

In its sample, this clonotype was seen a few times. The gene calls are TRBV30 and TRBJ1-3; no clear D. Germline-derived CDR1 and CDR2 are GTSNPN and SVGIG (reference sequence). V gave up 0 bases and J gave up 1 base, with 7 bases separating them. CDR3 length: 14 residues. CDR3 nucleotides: TGTGCCTGGAGTGTCCCAGGTTCTGGAAACACCATATATTTT. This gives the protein CAWSVPGSGNTIYF.

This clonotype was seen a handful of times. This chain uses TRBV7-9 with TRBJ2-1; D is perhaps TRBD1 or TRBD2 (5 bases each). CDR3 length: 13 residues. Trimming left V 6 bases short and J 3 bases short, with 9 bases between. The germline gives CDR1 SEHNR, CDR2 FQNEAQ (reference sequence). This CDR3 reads CASRRDGYNEQFF. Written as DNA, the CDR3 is TGTGCCAGCAGACGGGACGGCTACAATGAGCAGTTCTTC.